The 7 T cell receptor beta chains below all came from one sample that was sequenced in a study of cytomegalovirus exposure and HLA in healthy donors. Clones were sequenced by immunoSEQ multiplex PCR, and TCRdb holds only the in-frame ones, with some missing. The table records more than 110,000 clones, about 86% of them present only once. The source material was PBMCs. The source of these receptors is a man aged 18 to 29 in good health and CMV-seronegative.

The chain employs TRBV28 and TRBJ2-7; 7 bases are shared with TRBD1. The V gene end was trimmed by 3 bases and the J gene end by 0 bases; junction bases not matched to a gene: 8. This CDR3 has 16 amino acids. Germline assignment: CDR1 MDHEN and CDR2 SYDVKM. DNA for the CDR3: TGTGCCAGCAGTTTCCCGGACAGGTTAACCTCCTACGAGCAGTACTTC. Amino acids: CASSFPDRLTSYEQYF.

The chain combines TRBV2 with TRBJ2-1, with 9 bases that match TRBD1. The CDR3 length is 14 residues. In germline, CDR1 is SNHLY, CDR2 FYNNEI. With 3 bases clipped from V and 8 bases from J, the junction kept 5 bases outside the gene matches. The CDR3 spells CASSELGQGYEQFF. In DNA form, the CDR3 reads TGTGCCAGCAGTGAGTTGGGACAGGGATATGAGCAGTTCTTC.

This clone appeared once. V gene TRBV5-1 combines with J gene TRBJ2-3, with a weak D call TRBD2 (5 bases). CDR1 SGHRS and CDR2 YFSETQ come from the germline V gene. The CDR3 covers 16 residues. Between the trimmed V and J ends, which lost 2 bases and 1 base, there was a span of 14 bases. CDR3 sequence (DNA): TGCGCCAGCAGCTTTTCCCCGGCCGGGGGCACAGATACGCAGTATTTT. Its translation is CASSFSPAGGTDTQYF.

The V and J genes are TRBV7-8 and TRBJ1-1; a possible D gene is TRBD1 (6 bases). Germline V gene sequence: CDR1 SGHVS, CDR2 FQNEAQ. The CDR3 is 16 residues long. The V gene lost 6 bases and the J gene lost 5 bases, with 22 bases spanning the gap. The CDR3 is CASRKGGGVMETEAFF. As DNA, the CDR3 is TGTGCCAGCAGAAAGGGCGGGGGCGTGATGGAAACTGAAGCTTTCTTT.

The chain recombines TRBV7-9 with TRBJ1-4, with 9 nucleotides matching TRBD1. The CDR3 extends over 16 amino acids. Germline V gene sequence: CDR1 SEHNR, CDR2 FQNEAQ (reference sequence). V shed 5 bases and J 5 bases; nucleotides not matched to a gene: 9. The CDR3 coding sequence is TGTGCCAGCAGCCCGGGACAGGGATCAGGGAATGAAAAACTGTTTTTT. Translated: CASSPGQGSGNEKLFF.

The rearrangement joins TRBV12-5 to TRBJ1-5; maybe TRBD1 (6 bases). The CDR3 totals 15 residues. V lost 0 bases and J lost 6, with 12 bases in between. Germline V gene data show CDR1 as LGHNT and CDR2 as FRNRAP. CDR3 DNA: TGTGCTAGTGGTTTGGTCACAGGGTATGGTCAGCCCCAGCATTTT. Amino acid sequence: CASGLVTGYGQPQHF.

The chain links TRBV28 to TRBJ2-7; 14 bases align to TRBD2. The germline gives CDR1 MDHEN, CDR2 SYDVKM. With V trimmed by 7 bases and J by 6 bases, 11 bases remained unmatched. The CDR3 length is 16 residues. CDR3 coding DNA: TGTGCCAGCACTGGGGGGGGACTAGCGGGAGTCGTCGAGCAGTACTTC. Protein sequence: CASTGGGLAGVVEQYF.